This T cell receptor (beta chain) was observed in a study of T cells in Graves' hyperthyroidism and ophthalmopathy. This CDR3 spans 14 amino acids. The germline V and J ends were trimmed by 2 bases and 2 bases, with 7 bases remaining between them. Germline CDR1 LGHDT, CDR2 YNNKEL (reference sequence). Any patient presenting with uncontrolled infection, other autoimmune disease, pregnancy or lactation was left out. Template material for amplifying TCR beta CDR3 regions consisted of RNA transcripts. TCR CDR3 underwent first-round RT-PCR with the HTBI primer set. TCRdb re-called the multiplex PCR reads through MiXCR, storing one row per CDR3 protein. The profile shows hundreds of thousands of distinct CDR3 sequences, around 15% of them singletons.

Sequencing input: blood. The clonotype was recovered from a woman aged 50 to 60 with Graves' ophthalmopathy. This chain uses TRBV3-1 with TRBJ2-4; no clear D. The CDR3, as DNA: TGTGCCAGCAGCCAATCCGATTCCAAAAACATTCAGTACTTC. Encoded protein: CASSQSDSKNIQYF. Based on the CDR3 plus reference TRBV3-1 and TRBJ2-4, the full variable domain is DTAVSQTPKYLVTQMGNDKSIKCEQNLGHDTMYWYKQDSKKFLKIMFSYNNKELIINETVPNRFSPKSPDKAHLNLHINSLELGDSAVYFCASSQSDSKNIQYFGAGTRLSVL.